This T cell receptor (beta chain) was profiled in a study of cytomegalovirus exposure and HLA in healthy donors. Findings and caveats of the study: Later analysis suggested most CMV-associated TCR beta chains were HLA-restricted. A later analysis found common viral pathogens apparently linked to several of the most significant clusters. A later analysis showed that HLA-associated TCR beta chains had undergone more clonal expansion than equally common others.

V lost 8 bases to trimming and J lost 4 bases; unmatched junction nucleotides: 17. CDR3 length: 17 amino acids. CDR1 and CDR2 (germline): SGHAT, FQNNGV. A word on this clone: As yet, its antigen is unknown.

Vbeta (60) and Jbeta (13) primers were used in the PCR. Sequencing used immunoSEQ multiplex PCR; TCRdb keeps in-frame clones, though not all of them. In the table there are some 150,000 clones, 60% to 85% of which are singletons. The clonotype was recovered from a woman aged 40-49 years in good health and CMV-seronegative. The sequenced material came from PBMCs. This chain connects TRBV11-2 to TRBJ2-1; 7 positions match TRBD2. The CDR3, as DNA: TGTGCCAGCGGAGAGACGGCGGGGGACTCCTTTTACAATGAGCAGTTCTTC. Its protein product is CASGETAGDSFYNEQFF.